This entry describes one TCR beta chain. It has no known antigen specificity. Qualities for individual bases were not recorded, and no much larger clone is one base off. The sample originates from a study of shared clonotypes between healthy human individuals (dated by TCRdb to 2018 to 2020). Background on the whole study: A few men and a couple of women, aged 18 to 49 years, made up the cohort. Per donor, leukapheresis produced somewhere between about 0.94 and 9 billion PBMCs. For each donor, three plates each were used for CD4 naive and CD4 memory, two plates were used for CD8 naive, and one plate was used for CD8 memory. To increase sequencing depth and limit assay-specific biases, TCR repertoire library preparation and sequencing were carried out by different laboratories using diverse techniques. To estimate repertoire size and how much clonotype sharing occurs between individuals, the study deeply sequenced the blood TCR repertoires of 5 or 6 healthy adults.

General study outcomes and caveats: Sharing across a few donors was observed for 5% to 6.5% of naive CD4, over 3% of naive CD8, 2.3% of memory CD4, and less than 0.45% of memory CD8 clonotypes. Because the study included a small number of donors, the genetic and exposure-history diversity represented was limited. Compared with non-shared clonotypes, the clonotypes found in all four sorted-subset donors had higher generation probabilities. Sampling was restricted to blood, and TCR repertoires in tissues likely differ from the TCR repertoires found in blood. Estimated clonotype richness was generally larger for naive than for memory subsets. Based on pairwise subsampling, the degree of clonotype sharing among donors was expected to be affected by sequencing depth. Incomplete sequencing was indicated by rarefaction of sorted-subset datasets, despite the large sequencing depth.

The donors were healthy, HIV-negative adults with no recently reported acute infections or vaccinations. All donors were Caucasian adults living in Nashville, Tennessee, USA. CD4+ T cells were enriched through magnetic negative selection, after which naive cells were positively selected on CD45RA and the remaining negative fraction served as the memory subset. After blood collection by leukapheresis, PBMCs were isolated using Ficoll-Histopaque density gradient centrifugation and then cryopreserved in the vapor phase of liquid nitrogen. Analytical flow cytometry was used to check the purity and quantity of each magnetically sorted T cell population. From each sorted fraction, genomic DNA was isolated and quantified by UV absorbance on a Nanodrop 2000c. CDR1 and CDR2 are read off the germline V gene (reference sequence) as MNHEY and SMNVEV. Including cysteine and phenylalanine, the CDR3 has 14 amino acids. The CDR3 DNA has 42 bases and is translated from base 1. V was cut back by 4 bases and J by 1 base, leaving a gap of 11 bases between them.

Using the deep immunoSEQ assay, TCR CDR3 regions were amplified from genomic DNA by multiplex PCR. Extracted genomic DNA from each cell subset was distributed evenly across all wells of several immunoSEQ 96-well plates, and each plate was treated as a replicate. Each replicate PCR for sorted subsets received 150 to 250 ng genomic DNA, equal to 28,000 or so T cell genomes. The purified libraries were quantified using a Qubit 3.0 fluorometer, sized with a Bioanalyzer 2100, and then quantified again using the KAPA Library Quantification kit. Every immunoSEQ 96-well plate was sequenced on a dedicated single-read 150-cycle Illumina NextSeq 550 flow cell. The paper's processing steps were these. The immunoSEQ output contained only junctional sequences without quality scores, so filtering could not match that applied to full-length reads. Sequences were annotated with PyIR, a Python wrapper for IgBLAST v1.9, using IMGT germline references to assign V/J genes and CDR3. Reads with weak V/J assignments (E-value above 1e-6), missing CDR3, stop codons, out-of-frame junctions, or ambiguous translated residues were removed. V3J clonotypes were defined as sequences sharing an identical inferred V gene, J gene, and CDR3 amino acid sequence. To compute the percentage overlap between repertoires, the number of shared unique clonotypes was divided by the size of the smaller repertoire. RTK rarefaction, the Chao1 estimator, and Recon v2.1 estimates of unobserved clonotypes were used to assess repertoire richness. Generation probabilities for all TCRbeta clonotypes obtained by the gDNA method from a handful of donors were computed using OLGA. The immuneACCESS repertoire file appears here via TCRdb, limited to in-frame rearrangements. These files lack a portion of the clones; in checked studies, under half of the deficit traces to unresolved V genes, and the cause of the others is not known. V and J calls plus clone size are reproduced from that table; the DNA served to infer D and trimming. Across this sample there are about 700,000 clones, with 74% seen only once. The ten most abundant clones make up 1.5% to 2% of the sample.

This receptor chain uses TRBV27 and TRBJ2-7, with the D gene too uncertain to name. The sample taken for sequencing was memory CD4+ T cells sorted from blood. The sample's cell subset or site label, decoded: CD45RA-negative fraction. The clonotype was recovered from a woman aged 30 to 39 in good health. The CDR3 reads as follows: CASSSTWWSYEQYF. The bases are TGTGCCAGCAGTTCAACCTGGTGGTCCTACGAGCAGTACTTC.